Below, 14 T cell receptor beta chains from the same sample are listed, as sequenced in a study of blood T cell repertoires in COVID-19. Generated by immunoSEQ multiplex PCR, the TCRdb table keeps only in-frame clones and is missing some. The sample holds fewer than 200,000 clones; 75% to 85% are singletons and the top ten take around 10%. Sequencing was carried out using peripheral blood. The receptors originated from a woman older than 75 with COVID-19, enrolled during active disease.

The chain recombines TRBV4-1 with TRBJ1-2; 9 positions agree with TRBD1. The germline CDR1 and CDR2 sequences are MGHRA and YSYEKL. V lost 1 base to trimming and J lost 4 bases; unmatched junction nucleotides: 4. The CDR3 is 15 amino acids. CDR3 sequence reads: CASSQGDRASYGYTF. The CDR3 region has the DNA TGCGCCAGCAGCCAAGGGGACAGGGCCAGCTATGGCTACACCTTC.

CDR3 DNA: TGTGCCAGCAGCGCCGGACAGGGCTACTCCTACAATGAGCAGTTCTTC. Translation gives CASSAGQGYSYNEQFF. The chain joins TRBV5-6 to TRBJ2-1; TRBD1 matches 8 bases. CDR1 and CDR2 (germline): SGHDT, YYEEEE. The CDR3 consists of 16 residues. Losses at the gene ends were 4 bases for V and 0 bases for J; bases not matched to a gene: 6.

The chain has TRBV28 and TRBJ1-1; 9 bases are shared with TRBD1. V dropped 11 bases and J dropped 5; count of bases not matched to a gene: 6. The CDR3 runs to 12 residues. CDR1 is MDHEN, CDR2 SYDVKM, per germline. CDR3 amino acids: CACRDRVTEAFF. In DNA form, the CDR3 reads TGTGCCTGCCGGGACAGGGTGACTGAAGCTTTCTTT.

This chain connects TRBV28 to TRBJ2-7; tentative D call: TRBD1 (6 bases). The CDR3 has 14 residues. V shed 6 bases and J shed 2 bases, with 14 bases lying between them. Germline V lookup: CDR1 MDHEN, CDR2 SYDVKM. The CDR3 DNA is TGTGCCAGCAGCAACAGAGGGACAACCTACGAGCAGTACTTC. It is translated as CASSNRGTTYEQYF.

The chain links TRBV9 to TRBJ2-7; D is possibly TRBD1 (7 bases). The germline V gene encodes CDR1 SGDLS and CDR2 YYNGEE. The CDR3 spans 14 residues. Trimming stripped 0 bases from V and 3 bases from J, with 10 bases between. CDR3 sequence (DNA): TGTGCCAGCAGCGTAGGGAGGGGGCACTACGAGCAGTACTTC. Translated, it gives CASSVGRGHYEQYF.

This clone was seen a few times. The CDR3 reads CASSSGLPYNEQFF. CDR3 DNA sequence: TGTGCCAGCAGCTCGGGACTTCCCTACAATGAGCAGTTCTTC. This chain links TRBV7-3 with TRBJ2-1; possibly TRBD2 for D (6 bases). V gave up 4 bases and J gave up 2 bases, with 9 bases separating them. The germline gives CDR1 SGHTA, CDR2 FQGTGA. This CDR3 spans 14 amino acids.

The J gene is TRBJ1-2, the V gene TRBV9, with TRBD1 matching 7 bases. V lost 2 bases and J lost 7; bases outside the gene matches: 5. The CDR3 consists of 13 residues. The germline V gene has CDR1 SGDLS and CDR2 YYNGEE. The CDR3 here is CASSVDRSGGYTF. The CDR3, as DNA: TGTGCCAGCAGCGTGGACAGGTCTGGTGGCTACACCTTC.

V gene TRBV29-1 combines with J gene TRBJ2-7; TRBD1 aligns across 8 bases. The V segment lost 6 bases and the J segment 0 bases; nucleotides outside the gene matches: 7. Looked up from germline, CDR1 is SQVTM and CDR2 is ANQGSEA. There are 14 residues in the CDR3. For the CDR3, the DNA is TGCAGCGTGAACCGGGACAGGAACTCCTACGAGCAGTACTTC. Translated, it gives CSVNRDRNSYEQYF.

The chain links TRBV5-6 to TRBJ2-5, with D possibly TRBD2 on 5 matching bases. V was shortened by 4 bases and J by 4 bases, with 8 bases between the two germline ends. Germline V gene data show CDR1 as SGHDT and CDR2 as YYEEEE. CDR3 length: 12 residues. In DNA form, the CDR3 reads TGTGCCAGCAGCCGCCGGGGAGAGACCCAGTACTTC. This sequence encodes CASSRRGETQYF.

The V and J genes are TRBV6-5 and TRBJ1-5; 8 nucleotides match TRBD1. CDR1 MNHEY and CDR2 SVGAGI come from the germline V gene. This CDR3 is 15 amino acids long. The J segment lost 5 bases and the V segment lost 4 bases, leaving 7 bases of the junction unmatched. The CDR3 loop reads CASSFGQGHYQPQHF. Written as DNA, the CDR3 is TGTGCCAGCAGTTTTGGACAGGGCCACTATCAGCCCCAGCATTTT.

The chain couples TRBV27 to TRBJ1-1; 8 bases match TRBD1. After removal of 5 bases from V and 4 bases from J, the junction contained 6 bases not matched to a gene. The CDR3 loop spans 14 amino acids. Looked up from germline, CDR1 is MNHEY and CDR2 is SMNVEV (reference sequence). CDR3 coding DNA: TGTGCCAGCAGTCGCGGACAGGGCCGCACTGAAGCTTTCTTT. This sequence encodes CASSRGQGRTEAFF.

The J gene is TRBJ2-5, the V gene TRBV4-2, with 8 nucleotides matching TRBD2. Germline V gene lookup returns CDR1 LGHNA and CDR2 YNFKEQ. The V gene end was trimmed by 0 bases and the J gene end by 9 bases; junction bases not matched to a gene: 9. CDR3 length: 15 amino acids. CDR3 in amino acids: CASSQDLSGGSSQYF. Written as DNA, the CDR3 is TGTGCCAGCAGCCAAGATCTGTCGGGGGGGTCATCCCAGTACTTC.

The chain has TRBV24-1 and TRBJ2-4; 9 bases line up with TRBD1. The CDR3 is 15 amino acids. CDR1 is KGHDR, CDR2 SFDVKD, per germline. The V and J ends lost 6 bases and 3 bases, in that order; junction bases with no gene match: 5. DNA for the CDR3: TGTGCCACCAGTCGACAGGGGGTGGACAAAAACATTCAGTACTTC. Its translation is CATSRQGVDKNIQYF.

This chain connects TRBV28 to TRBJ1-2; 7 bases align to TRBD1. This CDR3 is 15 amino acids long. After removal of 4 bases from V and 1 base from J, the junction contained 6 bases not matched to a gene. The germline CDR1 and CDR2 sequences are MDHEN and SYDVKM. CDR3 residues: CASSSGTDLNYGYTF. In DNA form, the CDR3 reads TGTGCCAGCAGTTCCGGGACAGACCTTAACTATGGCTACACCTTC.